This T cell receptor (beta chain) was documented in a study of Ad26.COV2.S vaccination and SARS-CoV-2 variants (dated by TCRdb to the early 2020s). Study-wide context: Vaccine-arm donors were drawn from COV1001, a multicentre, randomized, double-blind, placebo-controlled phase I-IIa trial of Ad26.COV2.S in healthy adults. Ad26.COV2.S was given intramuscularly at 5x10^10 or 1x10^11 viral particles, as a single shot or as two shots 56 days apart. The TCR-sequenced set comprised approximately 32 samples: around 20 Ad26.COV2.S vaccine recipients, 5 placebo recipients and 8 SARS-CoV-2 convalescent individuals. Investigators did not know the trial group allocation while performing experiments and assessing outcomes. Trial participants were randomized into five groups of five: low-dose or high-dose Ad26.COV2.S given once or twice, or placebo on both occasions. TCRbeta repertoire sequencing was used to assess the specificity and breadth of SARS-CoV-2-reactive T cell receptors after Ad26.COV2.S vaccination.

V and J lose 2 bases and 4 bases, and a span of 11 bases separates them. Including the terminal cysteine and phenylalanine, the CDR3 comprises 14 residues. Solely the CDR3 DNA is kept, with 42 bases framed from the first base. For CDR1 and CDR2, the germline V gene (reference sequence) lists MNHEY and SMNVEV. Interpreted using the paper, the treatment or condition label stands for: 19 received Ad26.COV2.S at low or high dose, single or two shots; 5 received placebo; per-sample allocation not given. For vaccine and placebo recipients, repertoires were sequenced using samples collected on day 63 after the first injection. Between 29 July and 7 August 2020, Cohort 1b enrolled around 24 adults aged 18-55 years at one site in Boston, USA. Ad26.COV2.S was a replication-incompetent adenovirus type 26 vector expressing a prefusion-stabilized SARS-CoV-2 spike protein from the original Wuhan strain. Here is what the overall study found, with its caveats: According to the authors, total T cell responses may have been underestimated by the TCR breadth and depth analyses. After vaccination, spike-specific CD8+ and CD4+ T cell responses were reported to show substantial breadth. Vaccine and placebo recipients had similar non-spike TCR breadth, a finding consistent with the vaccine containing only spike. Higher spike-specific TCR breadth was observed in Ad26.COV2.S recipients than in placebo recipients (P = 0.0014). The study was not powered to compare responses between vaccine doses or regimens.

As for this clone: The specificity of this receptor is unknown. No per-base quality is available; no much larger clone lies one base away.

The immunoSEQ Assay was the method used to sequence TCRbeta CDR3 regions. After extraction, genomic DNA underwent amplification by bias-controlled multiplex PCR, followed by high-throughput sequencing. For the original study's pipeline: To quantify the absolute abundance of each unique TCRbeta CDR3 region, sequences were collapsed and filtered. Usable DNA was measured by amplifying reference genes present in all nucleated cells, and TCRbeta template counts were normalized to that usable DNA to estimate T cell fraction. Repertoire TCRs were annotated as SARS-CoV-2-specific by exact matching of V gene, CDR3 amino acid sequence and J gene to a known reactive TCR set. The reference SARS-CoV-2 TCR set was derived from MIRA and filtered for enrichment in COVID-19-positive ImmuneCODE repertoires, a step that removed public or cross-reactive TCRs. Based on the MIRA antigens, annotated TCRs were further analysed at the level of specific ORF or position within ORF. Breadth was defined as the number of annotated unique rearrangements divided by the total number of unique productive rearrangements, and depth was defined as the summed frequency of the annotated unique rearrangements. TCR breadth was compared between groups using two-sided Wilcoxon rank-sum tests. TCRdb stores this immuneACCESS table with in-frame sequences only. Part of the clones is absent; in the studies checked, under half of the shortfall reflects unresolved V genes, and no reason is known for the rest. The V and J calls and clone size come from that table; D and trimming were worked out from the DNA. Recorded for this sample are roughly 510,000 clones; around nine tenths of them occurred a single time. The ten largest make up about 13% of the sample.

The specimen was peripheral blood, collected in a trial of Ad26.COV2.S vaccine versus placebo. The chain is encoded by TRBV27 joined to TRBJ1-2, with TRBD1 as a weak D call on 6 bases. The source is a person aged 18-60 years who received the Ad26.COV2.S COVID-19 vaccine or a placebo. The base sequence is TGTGCCAGCAGTTTAGGGGGCCCGGGCTATGGCTACACCTTC. Its translation reads: CASSLGGPGYGYTF.